These 5 T cell receptor beta chains share one sample of origin, sequenced in a study of OX40 agonist ivuxolimab in advanced cancers. The assay was immunoSEQ multiplex PCR, and TCRdb's table has in-frame clones only and misses some. In the table there are 55,000 or so clones, about 88% of which are singletons. Source: CD4+ or CD8+ T cells sorted from blood, taken in a trial of the OX40 agonist ivuxolimab. These receptors all come from an adult with an advanced solid tumor such as melanoma, head and neck, liver or kidney cancer.

V gene TRBV29-1 combines with J gene TRBJ2-7; 10 positions match TRBD1. Germline V gives CDR1 SQVTM, CDR2 ANQGSEA. Trimming at V came to 6 bases and at J to 5 bases, leaving 10 bases not matched to a gene. This CDR3 comprises 14 residues. CDR3 in amino acids: CSVGHRDRGDEQYF. CDR3 DNA: TGCAGCGTCGGGCACCGGGACAGGGGAGACGAGCAGTACTTC.

This clone is a singleton in its sample. The V call is TRBV28, the J call TRBJ2-7; possible D gene TRBD2, 6 bases. Trimming cost V 8 bases and J 1 base, with 9 bases left between them. Germline V gene data show CDR1 as MDHEN and CDR2 as SYDVKM. The CDR3 extends over 12 amino acids. The CDR3 loop reads CASVGTSYEQYF. The CDR3 nucleotides are TGTGCCAGCGTGGGGACTTCCTACGAGCAGTACTTC. Full variable domain (missing parts from reference TRBV28 and TRBJ2-7): DVKVTQSSRYLVKRTGEKVFLECVQDMDHENMFWYRQDPGLGLRLIYFSYDVKMKEKGDIPEGYSVSREKKERFSLILESASTNQTSMYLCASVGTSYEQYFGPGTRLTVT.

This clone was counted a few times. J is TRBJ1-1 and V is TRBV4-1; D might be TRBD1 (5 bases). This CDR3 region has 16 residues. Trimming stripped 0 bases from V and 2 bases from J, with 13 bases between. Germline lookup yields CDR1 MGHRA and CDR2 YSYEKL. CDR3 DNA sequence: TGCGCCAGCAGCCAAGACCGCGTTAGGGGAAACACTGAAGCTTTCTTT. Its protein product is CASSQDRVRGNTEAFF.

The chain is built from TRBV5-8 and TRBJ2-4, with 7 bases identical to TRBD2. CDR1 SGHTS and CDR2 YDEGEE come from the germline V gene. There are 14 residues in the CDR3. The J segment lost 0 bases and the V segment lost 4 bases, leaving 1 base of the junction unmatched. Here the CDR3 reads CASSGGVAKNIQYF. The CDR3 DNA reads as TGTGCCAGCAGCGGGGGGGTAGCCAAAAACATTCAGTACTTC. The variable domain in full, completed from reference TRBV5-8 and TRBJ2-4, reads EAGVTQSPTHLIKTRGQQATLRCSPISGHTSVYWYQQALGLGLQFLLWYDEGEERNRGNFPPRFSGRQFPNYSSELNVNALELEDSALYLCASSGGVAKNIQYFGAGTRLSVL.

The DNA for the CDR3 is TGTGCCACCGCAAGGGGACAGGAAGGAAACACCATATATTTT. Translating gives CATARGQEGNTIYF. The chain combines TRBV6-5 with TRBJ1-3, with 8 nucleotides matching TRBD1. The CDR3 contains 14 residues. CDR1 is MNHEY, CDR2 SVGAGI, per germline. V lost 10 bases, J lost 4 bases, and 9 bases stayed unmatched.